One and the same sample provided the 17 T cell receptor beta chains below, sequenced in a study of cytomegalovirus exposure and HLA in healthy donors. PCR amplification relied on 60 Vbeta primers (plus 13 Jbeta primers). Profiled with immunoSEQ multiplex PCR; TCRdb holds only in-frame clones, not every one. The sample shows under 50,000 clones, around 68% of them seen only once. Sample: PBMCs. These receptors all stem from a man under 40 in good health and CMV-seronegative.

J is TRBJ2-5 and V is TRBV4-2; 8 bases fit TRBD2. The CDR3 has 17 amino acids. With 0 bases clipped from V and 1 base from J, the junction kept 7 bases outside the gene matches. Looked up from germline, CDR1 is LGHNA and CDR2 is YNFKEQ. For the CDR3, the DNA is TGTGCCAGCAGCCAAGAAGGGACTAGGTCAATCCAAGAGACCCAGTACTTC. Encoded protein: CASSQEGTRSIQETQYF.

The rearrangement joins TRBV11-1 to TRBJ2-7; 9 bases line up with TRBD1. This CDR3 comprises 17 residues. Trimming cost V 0 bases and J 2 bases; bases outside gene matches: 8. Germline values: CDR1 SGHAT, CDR2 FQDESV (reference sequence). The CDR3 protein is CASSLALIGTGTYEQYF. CDR3 DNA: TGTGCCAGCAGCTTAGCGCTAATAGGGACAGGGACCTACGAGCAGTACTTC.

V gene TRBV5-1 combines with J gene TRBJ2-2; D is perhaps TRBD1 (6 bases). The CDR3 is 16 residues long. Trimming left V 2 bases short and J 2 bases short, with 13 bases between. In germline, CDR1 is SGHRS, CDR2 YFSETQ. CDR3: CASSLNRAVNTGELFF. The CDR3 nucleotides read TGCGCCAGCAGCTTAAACAGGGCCGTTAACACCGGGGAGCTGTTTTTT.

The V gene is TRBV19, the J gene TRBJ1-5, with D possibly matching TRBD1 (5 bases). Looked up from germline, CDR1 is LNHDA and CDR2 is SQIVND (reference sequence). CDR3 length: 15 amino acids. V was cut by 0 bases and J by 6 bases, with 12 bases left in between. Here the CDR3 DNA reads TGTGCCAGTAGTATAGACGCCAGGGCAGGTCAGCCCCAGCATTTT. Translation gives CASSIDARAGQPQHF.

CDR3 in DNA: TGTGCCAGCAGTGAAGCGGGGACACGGAACACTGAAGCTTTCTTT. The encoded protein is CASSEAGTRNTEAFF. J is TRBJ1-1 and V is TRBV6-1, with a weak D call TRBD1 (6 bases). The CDR3 totals 15 residues. CDR1 and CDR2 from the germline V gene are MNHNS and SASEGT. Trimming stripped 0 bases from V and 1 base from J, with 9 bases between.

The table lists this clone with a few counts. The V and J genes are TRBV7-6 and TRBJ2-1, with a possible D match to TRBD1 (6 bases). Germline V lookup: CDR1 SGHVS, CDR2 FNYEAQ. The CDR3 is made up of 13 amino acids. The V gene lost 0 bases and the J gene lost 8 bases, with 8 bases spanning the gap. The CDR3 reads CASSLAEGDEQFF. In DNA form, the CDR3 reads TGTGCCAGCAGCTTAGCTGAGGGGGATGAGCAGTTCTTC.

This clone was seen more than once but under ten times. This chain joins TRBV4-1 and TRBJ2-7, with 7 bases fitting TRBD1. V was clipped by 4 bases and J by 2 bases; unmatched bases: 5. Germline loops: CDR1 MGHRA, CDR2 YSYEKL. The CDR3 has 14 amino acids. Here the CDR3 DNA reads TGCGCCAGCAGCCCTGGACAGGAGGCCTACGAGCAGTACTTC. Protein product: CASSPGQEAYEQYF.

The rearrangement uses TRBV5-4 and TRBJ1-4; the match to TRBD1 covers 9 bases. Germline V lookup: CDR1 SGHNT, CDR2 YYREEE (reference sequence). This CDR3 spans 15 amino acids. With V trimmed by 4 bases and J by 7 bases, 8 bases remained unmatched. CDR3 bases: TGTGCCAGCAGCCTATCACAGGGGGCAGGTGAAAAACTGTTTTTT. Translating it yields CASSLSQGAGEKLFF.

There are a few counts of this clone. V and J are TRBV15 and TRBJ1-1; weak D call: TRBD1 (6 bases). The germline V gene has CDR1 LNHNV and CDR2 YYDKDF (reference sequence). The CDR3 length is 14 residues. The V and J ends lost 4 bases and 4 bases respectively, with 13 bases between them. The DNA of the CDR3 is TGTGCCACCAGCACCATCACAGGGACCACTGAAGCTTTCTTT. It is translated as CATSTITGTTEAFF.

V gene TRBV6-6 combines with J gene TRBJ1-4; D is possibly TRBD1 (5 bases). Germline V gives CDR1 MNHNY, CDR2 SVGAGI (reference sequence). The V and J ends lost 6 bases and 6 bases respectively, with 14 bases between them. CDR3 length: 14 residues. CDR3 region: CASRSTVDYEKLFF. The CDR3 DNA reads as TGTGCCAGCAGATCGACAGTTGACTATGAAAAACTGTTTTTT.

The rearrangement uses TRBV6-5 and TRBJ2-6, with D uncertain. The V end lost 7 bases, the J end lost 0 bases, and 7 bases lay between the germline ends. CDR1 MNHEY and CDR2 SVGAGI come from the germline V gene. CDR3 length equals 14 residues. The CDR3 loop reads CASMRFSGANVLTF. Here the CDR3 DNA reads TGTGCCAGCATGAGATTCTCTGGGGCCAACGTCCTGACTTTC.

V is TRBV6-5 and J is TRBJ2-7; TRBD2 is a possible D gene (5 bases). Trimming stripped 0 bases from V and 5 bases from J, with 17 bases between. The V gene's germline CDR1 is MNHEY and CDR2 SVGAGI. The CDR3 runs 16 residues. The CDR3 region is CASSYSTVEEANEQYF. The CDR3 DNA follows: TGTGCCAGCAGTTACTCTACGGTAGAGGAGGCCAACGAGCAGTACTTC.

The chain couples TRBV29-1 to TRBJ2-7, with TRBD1 matching 10 bases. This CDR3 comprises 15 residues. J gave up 5 bases and V 4 bases, and 11 bases lay outside the gene matches. Germline CDR1 is SQVTM and CDR2 is ANQGSEA. The CDR3 nucleotides read TGCAGCGTTGTTCTGACCGGGACAGGGGTTCACGAGCAGTACTTC. It encodes CSVVLTGTGVHEQYF.

V usage is TRBV30 and J usage is TRBJ1-1, with D uncertain. The CDR3 sequence is 15 residues long. Germline lookup yields CDR1 GTSNPN and CDR2 SVGIG (reference sequence). V gave up 3 bases and J gave up 1 base, with 15 bases separating them. CDR3 region: CAWRPRGGGNTEAFF. CDR3 coding DNA: TGTGCCTGGAGGCCGCGGGGTGGCGGGAACACTGAAGCTTTCTTT.

In this sample, this clone turned up a few times. J is TRBJ2-3 and V is TRBV10-3; weak D call: TRBD1 (6 bases). CDR3 length: 16 residues. Germline V gives CDR1 ENHRY, CDR2 SYGVKD. Trimming left V 7 bases short and J 1 base short, with 18 bases between. The CDR3 sequence is CAITTGDRYRTDTQYF. CDR3 DNA sequence: TGTGCCATCACCACCGGCGACAGGTACCGCACAGATACGCAGTATTTT.

The genes are TRBV6-1 and TRBJ2-3; 10 nucleotides agree with TRBD2. The CDR3 is made up of 15 amino acids. Germline V CDR1 and CDR2: MNHNS, SASEGT. J was trimmed by 4 bases and V by 0 bases; bases with no gene match: 1. The CDR3 reads CASSEAAGGPDTQYF. As DNA, the CDR3 is TGTGCCAGCAGTGAAGCAGCGGGAGGGCCAGATACGCAGTATTTT.

This clone was detected only a few times. The chain carries TRBV29-1 and TRBJ2-1; D is undetermined. Per germline, CDR1 SQVTM and CDR2 ANQGSEA. The V and J ends lost 7 bases and 10 bases respectively, with 14 bases between them. This CDR3 comprises 11 residues. The CDR3 protein is CSARQAYEQFF. CDR3 in DNA: TGCAGCGCCCGACAAGCCTACGAGCAGTTCTTC.